This TCR beta chain appears in the sequencing data of a study of T cell responses to AZD1222 COVID-19 vaccine. Concerning this clone itself: The antigen remains undetermined.

General study findings and limits: Donor demographics were predominantly white British with a female majority; clonal diversity may be underestimated. Spike was spanned by vaccine-associated CD4 TCRs, which were dominant at 160-218 and 743-854.

Profiling relied on immunoSEQ multiplex PCR, and the TCRdb table lists in-frame clones only, not all of them. The repertoire holds roughly 150,000 clones, with roughly 82% as singletons. Germline V lookup: CDR1 SGHVS, CDR2 FNYEAQ. The CDR3 runs to 16 residues. V lost 4 bases, J lost 5 bases, and 21 bases lay in between. This TCR derives from an adult in good health. This chain joins TRBV7-6 and TRBJ2-7; a possible D gene is TRBD2 (7 bases). The sample in question was peripheral blood, obtained on day 0 of AZD1222 vaccination. CDR3 in DNA: TGTGCCAGCAGCTCCCTAGGGGGGGCGGGGGCACACGAGCAGTACTTC. As protein: CASSSLGGAGAHEQYF. The complete variable domain, with remaining parts taken from reference TRBV7-6 and TRBJ2-7, reads GAGVSQSPRYKVTKRGQDVALRCDPISGHVSLYWYRQALGQGPEFLTYFNYEAQQDKSGLPNDRFSAERPEGSISTLTIQRTEQRDSAMYRCASSSLGGAGAHEQYFGPGTRLTVT.